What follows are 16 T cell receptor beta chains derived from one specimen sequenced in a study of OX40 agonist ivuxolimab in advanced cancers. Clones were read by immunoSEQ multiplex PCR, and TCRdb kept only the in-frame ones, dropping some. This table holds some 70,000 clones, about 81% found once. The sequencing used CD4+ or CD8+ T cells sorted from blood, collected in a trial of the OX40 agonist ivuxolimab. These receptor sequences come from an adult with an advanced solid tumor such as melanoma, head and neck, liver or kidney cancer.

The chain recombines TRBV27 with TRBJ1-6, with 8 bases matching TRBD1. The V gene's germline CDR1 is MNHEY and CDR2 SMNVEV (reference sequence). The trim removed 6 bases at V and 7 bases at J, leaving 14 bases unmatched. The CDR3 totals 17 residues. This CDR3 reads CASRGGAAGTGNSPLHF. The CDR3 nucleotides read TGTGCCAGCAGGGGGGGGGCGGCCGGGACAGGCAATTCACCCCTCCACTTT.

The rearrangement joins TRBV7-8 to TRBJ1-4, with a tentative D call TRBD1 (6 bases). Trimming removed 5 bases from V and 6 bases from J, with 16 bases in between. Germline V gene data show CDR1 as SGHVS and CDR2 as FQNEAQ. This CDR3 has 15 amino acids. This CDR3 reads CASSPPGGRDEKLFF. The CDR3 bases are TGTGCCAGCAGCCCACCGGGGGGGCGGGATGAAAAACTGTTTTTT.

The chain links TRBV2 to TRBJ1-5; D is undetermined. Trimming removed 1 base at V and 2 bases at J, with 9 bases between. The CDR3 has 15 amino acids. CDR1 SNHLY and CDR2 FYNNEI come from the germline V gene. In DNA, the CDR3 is TGTGCCAGCAGTGAAGTCGGGCAGGGCAATCAGCCCCAGCATTTT. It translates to CASSEVGQGNQPQHF.

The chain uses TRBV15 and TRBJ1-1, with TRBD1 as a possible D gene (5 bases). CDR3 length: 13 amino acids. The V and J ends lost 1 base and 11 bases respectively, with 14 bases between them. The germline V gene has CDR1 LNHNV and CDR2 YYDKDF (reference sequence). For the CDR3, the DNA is TGTGCCACCAGCAGAGTACGGGGCCAGTCTGCTTTCTTT. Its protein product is CATSRVRGQSAFF.

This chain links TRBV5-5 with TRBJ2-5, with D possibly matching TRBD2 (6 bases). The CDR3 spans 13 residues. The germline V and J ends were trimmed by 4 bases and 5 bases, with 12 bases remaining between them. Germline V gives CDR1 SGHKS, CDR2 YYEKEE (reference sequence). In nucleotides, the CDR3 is TGTGCCAGCAGCCCGCAAGGGAGGGAGACCCAGTACTTC. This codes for CASSPQGRETQYF.

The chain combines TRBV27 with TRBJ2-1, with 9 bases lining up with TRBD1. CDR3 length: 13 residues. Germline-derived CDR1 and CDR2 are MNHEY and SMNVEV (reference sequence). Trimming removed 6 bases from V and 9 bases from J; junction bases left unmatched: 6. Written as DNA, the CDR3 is TGTGCCAGCAGACAACAGGGGGCAAGTGAGCAGTTCTTC. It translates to CASRQQGASEQFF.

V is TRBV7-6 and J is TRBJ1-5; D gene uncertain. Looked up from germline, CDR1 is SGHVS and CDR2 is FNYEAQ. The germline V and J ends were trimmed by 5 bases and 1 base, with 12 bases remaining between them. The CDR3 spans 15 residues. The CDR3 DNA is TGTGCCAGCAGCCTAACAGATAGCAGCAATCAGCCCCAGCATTTT. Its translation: CASSLTDSSNQPQHF.

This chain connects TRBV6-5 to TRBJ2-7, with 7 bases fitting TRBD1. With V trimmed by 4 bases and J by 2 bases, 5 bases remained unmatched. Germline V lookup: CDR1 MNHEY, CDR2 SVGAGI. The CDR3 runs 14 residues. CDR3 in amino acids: CASSSNRGPYEQYF. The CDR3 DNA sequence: TGTGCCAGCAGTTCGAACAGGGGCCCCTACGAGCAGTACTTC.

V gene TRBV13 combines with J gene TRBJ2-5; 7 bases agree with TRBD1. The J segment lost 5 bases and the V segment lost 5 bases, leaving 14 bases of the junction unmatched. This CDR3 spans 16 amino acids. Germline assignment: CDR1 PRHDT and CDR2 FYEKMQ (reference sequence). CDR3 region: CASSPIPGQAIETQYF. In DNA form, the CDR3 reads TGTGCCAGCAGCCCGATCCCCGGACAGGCTATCGAGACCCAGTACTTC.

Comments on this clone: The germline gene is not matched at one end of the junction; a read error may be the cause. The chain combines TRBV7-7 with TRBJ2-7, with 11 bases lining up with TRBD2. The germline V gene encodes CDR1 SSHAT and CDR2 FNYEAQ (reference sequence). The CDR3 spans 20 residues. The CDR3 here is CASNHLLELAGDTLFYEQYF. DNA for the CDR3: TGTGCTAGCAACCATCTGCTGGAACTAGCGGGGGACACACTCTTCTACGAGCAGTACTTC.

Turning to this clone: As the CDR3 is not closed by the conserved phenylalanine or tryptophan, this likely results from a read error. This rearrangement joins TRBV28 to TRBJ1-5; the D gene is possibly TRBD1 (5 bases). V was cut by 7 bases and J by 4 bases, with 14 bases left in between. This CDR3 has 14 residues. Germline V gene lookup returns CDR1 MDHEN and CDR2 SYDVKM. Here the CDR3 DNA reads TGTGCCAGCATCATGGGGCAGCCGAATCAGCCCCAGCATTCT. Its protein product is CASIMGQPNQPQHS.

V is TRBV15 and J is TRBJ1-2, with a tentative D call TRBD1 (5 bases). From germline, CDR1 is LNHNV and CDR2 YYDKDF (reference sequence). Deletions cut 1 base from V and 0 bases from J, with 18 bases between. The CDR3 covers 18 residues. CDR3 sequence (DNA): TGTGCCACCAGCAGAGTGGGGAGCACGGGGGGATCTAACTATGGCTACACCTTC. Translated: CATSRVGSTGGSNYGYTF.

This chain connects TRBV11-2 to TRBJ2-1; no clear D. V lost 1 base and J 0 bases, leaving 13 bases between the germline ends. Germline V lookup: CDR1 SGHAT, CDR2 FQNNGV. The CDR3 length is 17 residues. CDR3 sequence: CASSLALPLSSYNEQFF. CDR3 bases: TGTGCCAGCAGCTTAGCACTGCCGCTCAGCTCCTACAATGAGCAGTTCTTC.

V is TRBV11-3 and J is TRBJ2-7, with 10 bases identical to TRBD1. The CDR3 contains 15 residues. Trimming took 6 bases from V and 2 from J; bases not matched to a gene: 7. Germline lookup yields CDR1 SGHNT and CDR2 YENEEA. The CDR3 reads CASSTSGTGAYEQYF. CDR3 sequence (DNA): TGTGCCAGCAGTACCTCCGGGACAGGGGCCTACGAGCAGTACTTC.

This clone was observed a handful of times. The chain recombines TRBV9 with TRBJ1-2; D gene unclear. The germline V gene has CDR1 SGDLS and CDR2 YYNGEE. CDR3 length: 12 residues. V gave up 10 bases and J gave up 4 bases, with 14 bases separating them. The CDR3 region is CASKKSVYGYTF. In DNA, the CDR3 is TGTGCCTCTAAGAAGAGCGTCTATGGCTACACCTTC. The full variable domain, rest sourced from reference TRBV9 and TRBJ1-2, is DSGVTQTPKHLITATGQRVTLRCSPRSGDLSVYWYQQSLDQGLQFLIQYYNGEERAKGNILERFSAQQFPDLHSELNLSSLELGDSALYFCASKKSVYGYTFGSGTRLTVV.

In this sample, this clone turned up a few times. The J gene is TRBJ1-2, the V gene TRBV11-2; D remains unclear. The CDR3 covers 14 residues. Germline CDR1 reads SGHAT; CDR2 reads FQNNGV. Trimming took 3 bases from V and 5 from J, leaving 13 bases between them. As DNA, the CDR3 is TGTGCCAGCAGCTTGGGAGCCTTACTGTATGGCTACACCTTC. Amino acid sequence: CASSLGALLYGYTF.